This T cell receptor (beta chain) is from a study of beta chain features in type 1 diabetes. As for the study in general: All samples together contributed more than 90,000,000 sorted cells for examination. Study-wide results and limits: Shorter templates might be favored by PCR, equally in patients and controls. A moderate, significant TCRB CDR3 shortening appeared in type 1 diabetes across four CD4+ subsets.

A heparinised blood draw that averaged approximately 110 mL was obtained once from each donor. It was via CD45RO/CCR7/CD25/CD127/CD95/CD27 that CD4+ naive, central memory, regulatory and stem cell-like memory cells were sorted. Every bit of the isolated RNA underwent reverse transcription, so sequencing read expressed TCRB transcripts. TCRdb keeps only in-frame clones here, not all; method: immunoSEQ multiplex PCR. The table shows 250,000 to 300,000 clones, with 20% to 25% occurring only once. The CDR3 contains 16 residues. V was clipped by 0 bases and J by 0 bases, with 13 bases between them. CDR1 and CDR2 from the germline V gene are SGHRS and YFSETQ. A remark on this clone: Antigen: not known.

The specimen sequenced was naive CD4+ T cells from blood. The chain is built from TRBV5-1 and TRBJ2-7; the D gene is possibly TRBD2 (5 bases). The TCR originated in a young woman with type 1 diabetes. The CDR3 region has the DNA TGCGCCAGCAGCTTGGTCCGGACTGTCAGCTCCTACGAGCAGTACTTC. Translated: CASSLVRTVSSYEQYF.